This T cell receptor (beta chain) was obtained from a study of graft-versus-host responses after intestinal transplantation. Whole-study context: All recipients were transplanted with multivisceral, liver-intestinal, or isolated intestinal grafts.

Repertoires were generated with immunoSEQ multiplex PCR, while TCRdb's copy carries only in-frame clones and drops some. Of over 65,000 clones in the sample, under 95% were seen once. Findings and caveats of the study: The authors found GvH clones in recipient marrow, some appearing first in ileum or blood. HvG clone declines early post-transplant were associated with peak circulating GvH levels.

A word on this clone: Its antigen is unidentified.

The CDR3 consists of 14 residues. Per the germline V gene, CDR1 is LNHDA and CDR2 is SQIVND (reference sequence). The J segment lost 7 bases and the V segment lost 6 bases, leaving 10 bases of the junction unmatched. This chain uses TRBV19 with TRBJ1-1; TRBD1 aligns across 8 bases. The receptor was derived from a human donor who was the organ donor for an intestinal transplant. Material: unstimulated CD8+ T cells sorted from spleen or lymph node cells, obtained before transplant. This CDR3 reads CASSPGGAAREAFF. CDR3 nucleotides: TGTGCCAGTAGCCCAGGGGGCGCGGCTCGTGAAGCTTTCTTT.